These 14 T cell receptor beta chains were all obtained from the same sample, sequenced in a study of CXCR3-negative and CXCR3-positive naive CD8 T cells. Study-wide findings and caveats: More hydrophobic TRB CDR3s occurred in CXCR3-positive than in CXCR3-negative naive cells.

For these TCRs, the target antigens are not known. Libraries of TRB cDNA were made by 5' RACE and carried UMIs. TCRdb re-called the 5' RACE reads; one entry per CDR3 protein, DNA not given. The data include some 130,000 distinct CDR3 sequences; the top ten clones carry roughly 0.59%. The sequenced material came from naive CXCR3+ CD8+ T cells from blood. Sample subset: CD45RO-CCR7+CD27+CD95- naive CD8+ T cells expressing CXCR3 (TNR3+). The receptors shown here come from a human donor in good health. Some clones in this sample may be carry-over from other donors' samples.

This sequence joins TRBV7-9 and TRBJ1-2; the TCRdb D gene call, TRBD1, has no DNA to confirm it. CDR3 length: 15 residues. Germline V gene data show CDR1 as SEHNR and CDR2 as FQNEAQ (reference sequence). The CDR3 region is CASSSPSGTRYGYTF. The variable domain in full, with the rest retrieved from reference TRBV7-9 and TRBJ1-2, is DTGVSQNPRHKITKRGQNVTFRCDPISEHNRLYWYRQTLGQGPEFLTYFQNEAQLEKSRLLSDRFSAERPKGSFSTLEIQRTEQGDSAMYLCASSSPSGTRYGYTFGSGTRLTVV.

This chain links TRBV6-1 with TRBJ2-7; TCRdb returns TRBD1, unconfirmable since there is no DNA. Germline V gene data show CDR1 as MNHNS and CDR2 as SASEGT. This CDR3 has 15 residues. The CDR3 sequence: CASSEADRVAYEQYF.

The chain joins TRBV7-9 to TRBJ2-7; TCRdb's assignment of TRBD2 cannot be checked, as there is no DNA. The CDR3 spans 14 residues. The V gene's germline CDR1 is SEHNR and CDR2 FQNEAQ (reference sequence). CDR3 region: CASSSAWGTYEQYF.

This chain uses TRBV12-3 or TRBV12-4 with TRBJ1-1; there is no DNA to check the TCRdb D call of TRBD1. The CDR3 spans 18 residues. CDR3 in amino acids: CASSPGPLGGGMNTEGFF.

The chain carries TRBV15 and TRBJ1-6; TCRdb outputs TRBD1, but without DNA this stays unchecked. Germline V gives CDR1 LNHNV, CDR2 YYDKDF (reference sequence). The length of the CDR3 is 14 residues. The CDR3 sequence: CATSRGGWDSPLHF.

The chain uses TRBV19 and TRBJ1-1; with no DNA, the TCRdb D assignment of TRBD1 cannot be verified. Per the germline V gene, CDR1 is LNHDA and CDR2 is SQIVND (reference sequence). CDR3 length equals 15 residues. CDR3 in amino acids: CASTPTGEGGTEAFF.

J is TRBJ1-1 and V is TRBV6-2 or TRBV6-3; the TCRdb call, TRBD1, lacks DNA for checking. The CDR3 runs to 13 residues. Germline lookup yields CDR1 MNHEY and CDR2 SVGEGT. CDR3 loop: CASSPGWNTEAFF.

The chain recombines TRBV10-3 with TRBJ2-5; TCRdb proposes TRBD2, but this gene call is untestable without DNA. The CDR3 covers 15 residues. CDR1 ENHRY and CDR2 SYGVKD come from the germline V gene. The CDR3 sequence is CAISDLLAGQETQYF.

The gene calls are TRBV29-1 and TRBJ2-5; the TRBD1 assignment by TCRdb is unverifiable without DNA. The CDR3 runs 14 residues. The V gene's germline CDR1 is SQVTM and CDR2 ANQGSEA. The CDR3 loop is CSVDAGTGQETQYF.

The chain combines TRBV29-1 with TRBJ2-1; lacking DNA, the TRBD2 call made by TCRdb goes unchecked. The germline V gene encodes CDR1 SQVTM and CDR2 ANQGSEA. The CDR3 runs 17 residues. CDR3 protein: CSVEDQGGLASHNEQFF.

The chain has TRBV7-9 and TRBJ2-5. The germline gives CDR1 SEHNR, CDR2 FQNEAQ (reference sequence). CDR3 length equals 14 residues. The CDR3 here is CASSLMTSWETQYF.

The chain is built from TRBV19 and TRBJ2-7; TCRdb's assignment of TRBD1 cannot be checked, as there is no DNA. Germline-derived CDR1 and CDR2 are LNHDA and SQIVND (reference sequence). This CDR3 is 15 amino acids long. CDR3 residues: CASSIPGQGSDEQYF.

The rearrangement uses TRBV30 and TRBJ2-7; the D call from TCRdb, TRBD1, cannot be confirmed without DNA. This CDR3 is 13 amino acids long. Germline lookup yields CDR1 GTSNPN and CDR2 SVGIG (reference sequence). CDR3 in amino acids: CAWSHGTVYVQYF.

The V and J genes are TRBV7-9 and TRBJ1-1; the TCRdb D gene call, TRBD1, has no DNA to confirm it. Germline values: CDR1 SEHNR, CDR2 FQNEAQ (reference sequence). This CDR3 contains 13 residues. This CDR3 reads CASSSGGSTEAFF.